Sequencing of this TCR beta chain was carried out in a study of PD-1 blockade in classical Hodgkin lymphoma. Generated by immunoSEQ multiplex PCR, the TCRdb table keeps only in-frame clones and is missing some. The data contain 53,000 or so clones, 81% of them singletons. Following autologous stem cell transplantation, relapse occurred in every patient, and exposure to brentuximab vedotin varied. As regards this clone: What it recognizes is unknown.

Study-wide results and limits: The causes of the repertoire differences, possibly disease activity or prior therapy, remain undefined. CD4+ TCR diversity, unlike CD8+, rose significantly by C4D1. Relative to healthy donors, newly diagnosed patients reportedly had lower baseline TCR diversity, which was reported as lower still in relapsed/refractory patients.

The CDR3 is 13 amino acids. V shed 4 bases and J shed 7 bases, with 13 bases lying between them. CDR1 SEHNR and CDR2 FQNEAQ come from the germline V gene (reference sequence). This receptor was taken from a human donor with classical Hodgkin lymphoma. The chain couples TRBV7-9 to TRBJ1-2; D unclear. Source: peripheral blood mononuclear cells (PBMCs), taken at baseline. CDR3 in amino acids: CASSSLLTSGYTF. CDR3 sequence (DNA): TGTGCCAGCAGCTCTCTCCTAACCAGTGGCTACACCTTC.